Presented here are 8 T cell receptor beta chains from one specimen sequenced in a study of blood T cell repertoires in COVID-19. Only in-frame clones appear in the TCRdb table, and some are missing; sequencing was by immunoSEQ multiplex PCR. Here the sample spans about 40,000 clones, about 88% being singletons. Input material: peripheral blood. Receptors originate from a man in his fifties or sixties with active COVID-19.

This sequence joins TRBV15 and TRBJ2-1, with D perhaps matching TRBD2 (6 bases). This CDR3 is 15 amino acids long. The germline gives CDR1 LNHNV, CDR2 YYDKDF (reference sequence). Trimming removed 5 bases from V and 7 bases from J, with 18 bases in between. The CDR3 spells CATSGGSVVANEQFF. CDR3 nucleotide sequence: TGTGCCACCAGCGGGGGGAGTGTTGTCGCGAATGAGCAGTTCTTC.

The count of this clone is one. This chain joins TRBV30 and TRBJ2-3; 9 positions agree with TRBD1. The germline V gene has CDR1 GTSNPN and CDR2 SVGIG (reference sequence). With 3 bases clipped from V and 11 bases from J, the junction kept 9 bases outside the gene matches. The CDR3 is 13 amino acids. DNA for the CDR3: TGTGCCTGGAGCGGACAGGGGTATGAAAGGCAGTATTTT. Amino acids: CAWSGQGYERQYF.

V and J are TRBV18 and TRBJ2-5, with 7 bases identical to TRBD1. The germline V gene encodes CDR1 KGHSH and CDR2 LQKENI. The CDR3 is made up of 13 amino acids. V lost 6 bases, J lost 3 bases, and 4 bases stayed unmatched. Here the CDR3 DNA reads TGTGCCAGCTCTAGGGACAGCGAAGAGACCCAGTACTTC. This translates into CASSRDSEETQYF.

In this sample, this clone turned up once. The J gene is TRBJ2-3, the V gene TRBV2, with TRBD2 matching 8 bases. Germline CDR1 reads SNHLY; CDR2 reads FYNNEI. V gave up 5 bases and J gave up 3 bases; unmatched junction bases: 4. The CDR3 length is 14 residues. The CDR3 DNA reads TGTGCCAGCAGTCAAAGCGGGAGAACAGATACGCAGTATTTT. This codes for CASSQSGRTDTQYF.

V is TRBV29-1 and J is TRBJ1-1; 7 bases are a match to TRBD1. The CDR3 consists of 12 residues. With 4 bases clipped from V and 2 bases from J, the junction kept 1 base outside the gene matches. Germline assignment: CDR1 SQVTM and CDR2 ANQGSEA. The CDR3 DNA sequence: TGCAGCGTTGGACAGGGAAACACTGAAGCTTTCTTT. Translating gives CSVGQGNTEAFF.

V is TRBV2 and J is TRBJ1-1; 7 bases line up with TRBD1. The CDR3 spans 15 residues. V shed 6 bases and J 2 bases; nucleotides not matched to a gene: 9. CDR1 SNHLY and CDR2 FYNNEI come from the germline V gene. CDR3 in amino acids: CASRGTQGRNTEAFF. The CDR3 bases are TGTGCCAGCAGGGGAACACAGGGGAGAAACACTGAAGCTTTCTTT.

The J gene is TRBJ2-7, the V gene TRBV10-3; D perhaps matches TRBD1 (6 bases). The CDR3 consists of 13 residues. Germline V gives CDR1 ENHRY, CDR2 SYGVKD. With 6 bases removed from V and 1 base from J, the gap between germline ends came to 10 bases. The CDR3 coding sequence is TGTGCCATCAGAATGACAGGTTCCTACGAGCAGTACTTC. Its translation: CAIRMTGSYEQYF.

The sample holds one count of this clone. DNA of the CDR3: TGCGCCAGCAGCCCCCATCATGCGGGAAACACCGGGGAGCTGTTTTTT. This encodes CASSPHHAGNTGELFF. This chain connects TRBV4-1 to TRBJ2-2, with D perhaps matching TRBD2 (6 bases). Germline assignment: CDR1 MGHRA and CDR2 YSYEKL. CDR3 length: 16 amino acids. Trimming shortened V by 4 bases and J by 2 bases, and 14 bases separated the two germline ends.